One sample yielded the 22 T cell receptor beta chains listed below, sequenced in a study of blood T cell repertoires in COVID-19. Only in-frame clones appear in the TCRdb table, and some are missing; sequencing was by immunoSEQ multiplex PCR. The table has under 250,000 clones, roughly nine tenths seen once. What was sequenced was peripheral blood. The receptors stem from a woman in her fifties or sixties who had recovered from COVID-19.

The chain joins TRBV11-2 to TRBJ1-2; D is possibly TRBD1 (6 bases). Trimming left V 5 bases short and J 4 bases short, with 20 bases between. Germline V gives CDR1 SGHAT, CDR2 FQNNGV. CDR3 size: 16 residues. The CDR3: CASSQNSGVIGYGYTF. For the CDR3, the DNA is TGTGCCAGCAGCCAAAATTCAGGGGTGATTGGCTATGGCTACACCTTC. Using reference TRBV11-2 and TRBJ1-2 for the parts outside the CDR3, the full variable domain is EAGVAQSPRYKIIEKRQSVAFWCNPISGHATLYWYQQILGQGPKLLIQFQNNGVVDDSQLPKDRFSAERLKGVDSTLKIQPAKLEDSAVYLCASSQNSGVIGYGYTFGSGTRLTVV.

The chain has TRBV19 and TRBJ1-1; D gene uncertain. This CDR3 has 11 residues. V shed 7 bases and J shed 1 base, with 4 bases lying between them. CDR1 and CDR2 from the germline V gene are LNHDA and SQIVND (reference sequence). CDR3 region: CASKQNTEAFF. The CDR3 DNA sequence: TGTGCCAGTAAGCAGAACACTGAAGCTTTCTTT.

This clone was seen more than once but under ten times. The chain employs TRBV11-2 and TRBJ1-2; 7 nucleotides match TRBD1. V lost 5 bases and J lost 14; bases outside the gene matches: 14. The CDR3 loop spans 13 amino acids. CDR1 and CDR2 from the germline V gene are SGHAT and FQNNGV. The CDR3 protein is CASSMAGQLSKTF. In DNA form, the CDR3 reads TGTGCCAGCAGCATGGCGGGACAGCTGTCTAAGACCTTC.

This clone has a handful of counts. V usage is TRBV13 and J usage is TRBJ1-4; D unresolved. CDR1 PRHDT and CDR2 FYEKMQ come from the germline V gene (reference sequence). CDR3 length: 15 amino acids. V was shortened by 6 bases and J by 8 bases, with 19 bases between the two germline ends. The CDR3 DNA is TGTGCCAGCAGGGGGAGAGGGCATCCCCAGGAAAAACTGTTTTTT. It yields the protein CASRGRGHPQEKLFF.

V is TRBV6-2 or TRBV6-3 and J is TRBJ1-1; 10 bases are shared with TRBD1. Trimming removed 2 bases from V and 0 bases from J; junction bases left unmatched: 9. Germline assignment: CDR1 MNHEY and CDR2 SVGEGT. The CDR3 covers 18 residues. Here the CDR3 DNA reads TGTGCCAGCAGTTACCCGCCCCTGGGACAGGGGATGAACACTGAAGCTTTCTTT. Protein sequence: CASSYPPLGQGMNTEAFF.

V gene TRBV24-1 combines with J gene TRBJ2-3; 8 positions agree with TRBD1. This CDR3 is 15 amino acids long. The J segment lost 1 base and the V segment lost 4 bases, leaving 3 bases of the junction unmatched. Germline V gives CDR1 KGHDR, CDR2 SFDVKD. The CDR3 protein is CATSDWTGRTDTQYF. As DNA, the CDR3 is TGTGCCACCAGTGACTGGACAGGGCGCACAGATACGCAGTATTTT.

The chain employs TRBV3-1 (or the pseudogene TRBV3-2) and TRBJ1-4, with 7 bases that match TRBD1. CDR1 and CDR2 from the germline V gene are LGHDT and YNNKEL (reference sequence). This CDR3 has 15 amino acids. The V gene end was trimmed by 4 bases and the J gene end by 6 bases; junction bases not matched to a gene: 8. The CDR3 nucleotides are TGTGCCAGCAGCCTCCGACAGGGCGGGGATGAAAAACTGTTTTTT. The encoded protein is CASSLRQGGDEKLFF.

This clone appeared a single time. This chain joins TRBV3-1 (or the pseudogene TRBV3-2) and TRBJ2-7; TRBD1 is a possible D gene (6 bases). Germline CDR1 LGHDT, CDR2 YNNKEL (reference sequence). Trimming cost V 8 bases and J 7 bases, with 18 bases left between them. The CDR3 is 13 amino acids. The CDR3 bases are TGTGCCAGCTCAGGGGACGGACACGGTGAGCAGTACTTC. Protein product: CASSGDGHGEQYF.

This rearrangement joins TRBV4-2 to TRBJ1-2; TRBD1 matches at 9 bases. V lost 4 bases to trimming and J lost 2 bases; unmatched junction nucleotides: 2. Germline-derived CDR1 and CDR2 are LGHNA and YNFKEQ. This CDR3 contains 14 residues. CDR3 protein: CASSRQGENYGYTF. Here the CDR3 DNA reads TGTGCCAGCAGCCGACAGGGGGAGAACTATGGCTACACCTTC.

This chain links TRBV7-6 with TRBJ1-4, with 10 bases fitting TRBD1. The CDR3 spans 13 residues. Per the germline V gene, CDR1 is SGHVS and CDR2 is FNYEAQ. V gave up 5 bases and J gave up 8 bases; unmatched junction bases: 2. The CDR3 here is CASSPGQGEKLFF. CDR3 sequence (DNA): TGTGCCAGCAGCCCGGGACAGGGGGAAAAACTGTTTTTT.

J is TRBJ1-1 and V is TRBV20-1; D unresolved. The germline V gene encodes CDR1 DFQATT and CDR2 SNEGSKA (reference sequence). The CDR3 extends over 11 amino acids. This CDR3 is CTSVRNTEAFF. The CDR3 DNA follows: TGCACCTCGGTTAGGAACACTGAAGCTTTCTTT.

The V and J genes are TRBV19 and TRBJ2-5, with D maybe TRBD2 (6 bases). Germline CDR1 is LNHDA and CDR2 is SQIVND (reference sequence). The V and J ends lost 4 bases and 1 base respectively, with 13 bases between them. The CDR3 consists of 15 residues. The CDR3 bases are TGTGCCAGTAGTACCTGGGCGGGAATCCAAGAGACCCAGTACTTC. As protein: CASSTWAGIQETQYF.

CDR3 DNA: TGTGCCAGTAGTATAAGGGGGTTGGGGCCCCCGAATTCAAGGGGCTCCTACAATGAGCAGTTCTTC. Its protein is CASSIRGLGPPNSRGSYNEQFF. The chain is built from TRBV19 and TRBJ2-1; weak D call: TRBD1 (6 bases). The V gene lost 2 bases and the J gene lost 0 bases, with 29 bases spanning the gap. CDR1 is LNHDA and CDR2 is SQIVND in the germline V gene (reference sequence). The CDR3 extends over 22 amino acids.

J is TRBJ2-5 and V is TRBV11-1, with D possibly matching TRBD1 (5 bases). The CDR3 runs to 16 residues. V was clipped by 4 bases and J by 4 bases, with 19 bases between them. Germline assignment: CDR1 SGHAT and CDR2 FQDESV (reference sequence). CDR3 nucleotides: TGTGCCAGCAGCTCTCGGCAGGGCAGGGTGGGAGAGACCCAGTACTTC. Protein: CASSSRQGRVGETQYF.

This rearrangement joins TRBV18 to TRBJ1-1; the D gene is possibly TRBD1 (6 bases). Germline loops: CDR1 KGHSH, CDR2 LQKENI. CDR3 length: 14 amino acids. Deletions cut 2 bases from V and 8 bases from J, with 15 bases between. CDR3 bases: TGTGCCAGCTCACCAGACAGGCCCCCCAACGAAGCTTTCTTT. Protein: CASSPDRPPNEAFF.

The chain combines TRBV18 with TRBJ1-5, with D tentatively TRBD1 (6 bases). Germline lookup yields CDR1 KGHSH and CDR2 LQKENI. The CDR3 has 14 amino acids. The V end was cut by 3 bases, the J end by 3 bases, with 9 bases between. DNA of the CDR3: TGTGCCAGCTCACCGGCAGGGGACAATCAGCCCCAGCATTTT. Protein sequence: CASSPAGDNQPQHF.

The chain combines TRBV11-1 with TRBJ1-2; D unresolved. The CDR3 runs 16 residues. Germline loops: CDR1 SGHAT, CDR2 FQDESV (reference sequence). V lost 2 bases and J 2 bases, leaving 15 bases between the germline ends. The CDR3 DNA reads TGTGCCAGCAGCTTATCCCGAGGCAGCTCCAACTATGGCTACACCTTC. The encoded protein is CASSLSRGSSNYGYTF.

This chain uses TRBV6-6 with TRBJ2-7; 11 nucleotides agree with TRBD2. The CDR3 has 14 amino acids. From germline, CDR1 is MNHNY and CDR2 SVGAGI (reference sequence). J was trimmed by 4 bases and V by 7 bases; bases with no gene match: 6. CDR3 loop: CASKGASGGYEQYF. The DNA of the CDR3 is TGTGCCAGCAAAGGGGCTAGCGGGGGGTACGAGCAGTACTTC.

The V gene is TRBV10-3, the J gene TRBJ1-5; D is undetermined. V was trimmed by 6 bases and J by 3 bases, leaving 12 bases between them. The CDR3 totals 14 residues. CDR1 is ENHRY, CDR2 SYGVKD, per germline. CDR3 bases: TGTGCCATCAGCCAACAGATCACCAATCAGCCCCAGCATTTT. It specifies CAISQQITNQPQHF.

This chain connects TRBV28 to TRBJ2-2; 13 bases are shared with TRBD2. The CDR3 is 16 amino acids. The V gene's germline CDR1 is MDHEN and CDR2 SYDVKM. V dropped 4 bases and J dropped 7; count of bases not matched to a gene: 6. The CDR3 loop is CASSSLAGGQNGELFF. In nucleotides, the CDR3 is TGTGCCAGCAGTTCACTAGCGGGGGGGCAGAACGGGGAGCTGTTTTTT.

This chain joins TRBV7-6 and TRBJ2-3; D might be TRBD1 (5 bases). Trimming removed 8 bases from V and 2 bases from J, with 17 bases in between. CDR1 and CDR2 from the germline V gene are SGHVS and FNYEAQ. This CDR3 is 15 amino acids long. CDR3 coding DNA: TGTGCCAGCGGTCAGGGCTCAATTAACACAGATACGCAGTATTTT. Protein sequence: CASGQGSINTDTQYF.

The rearrangement uses TRBV5-6 and TRBJ2-5; tentative D call: TRBD1 (6 bases). This CDR3 spans 15 amino acids. V lost 4 bases and J lost 1, with 14 bases in between. The germline CDR1 and CDR2 sequences are SGHDT and YYEEEE. The CDR3 DNA reads TGTGCCAGCAGCCGGAACCGGGACACCCAAGAGACCCAGTACTTC. As protein: CASSRNRDTQETQYF.